These 6 T cell receptor beta chains originate from one sample sequenced in a study of STAT3 mutations in large granular lymphocyte leukemia. Libraries were prepared by immunoSEQ multiplex PCR; TCRdb keeps only in-frame clonotypes and omits some of them. The sample holds about 24,000 clones, around 93% seen once. Study-wide results and limits: In T-cell large granular lymphocyte leukemia, about half of patients showed multiple immunodominant subclonotypes.

No cognate antigen is known for these TCRs. Source material: peripheral blood mononuclear cells. These receptor sequences come from a man aged 40-55 years with T-cell large granular lymphocyte leukemia. Some clones in this sample may be carry-over from other donors' samples.

V gene TRBV18 combines with J gene TRBJ2-7; 8 nucleotides align to TRBD1. The germline gives CDR1 KGHSH, CDR2 LQKENI. The CDR3 length is 14 residues. Trimming at V came to 6 bases and at J to 1 base, leaving 5 bases not matched to a gene. CDR3 sequence: CASSRGQDSYEQYF. Here the CDR3 DNA reads TGTGCCAGCTCGCGGGGACAGGATTCCTACGAGCAGTACTTC. The full variable domain, rest sourced from reference TRBV18 and TRBJ2-7, is NAGVMQNPRHLVRRRGQEARLRCSPMKGHSHVYWYRQLPEEGLKFMVYLQKENIIDESGMPKERFSAEFPKEGPSILRIQQVVRGDSAAYFCASSRGQDSYEQYFGPGTRLTVT.

This chain uses TRBV23-1 with TRBJ2-1; D is perhaps TRBD1 (6 bases). TRBV23-1 is designated an ORF whose function remains uncertain. The CDR3 consists of 13 residues. V was shortened by 7 bases and J by 5 bases, with 12 bases between the two germline ends. The CDR3 loop reads CASNTDSNNEQFF. CDR3 bases: TGCGCCAGCAACACGGACAGTAACAATGAGCAGTTCTTC.

The chain is built from TRBV21-1 and TRBJ1-1. TRBV21-1 is given as a pseudogene. The CDR3 is 14 residues long. The CDR3 DNA is TGTGCCAGCAGCCTCCGACTCCTCGGCTCTGAAGCTTTCTTT. This sequence encodes CASSLRLLGSEAFF.

The chain uses TRBV7-3 and TRBJ2-1; TRBD2 matches at 10 bases. Trimming at V came to 3 bases and at J to 7 bases, leaving 6 bases not matched to a gene. This CDR3 contains 15 residues. CDR1 and CDR2 (germline): SGHTA, FQGTGA. The CDR3 is CASSFGAGGQNEQFF. As DNA, the CDR3 is TGTGCCAGCAGCTTCGGAGCGGGGGGGCAGAATGAGCAGTTCTTC.

The CDR3 bases are TGTGCCAGCAGCGCCTCGGGGGGCGGCCAATGGGGCTACACCTTC. Encoded protein: CASSASGGGQWGYTF. The chain combines TRBV7-2 with TRBJ1-2; D might be TRBD1 (6 bases). Trimming left V 5 bases short and J 8 bases short, with 21 bases between. Germline lookup yields CDR1 SGHTA and CDR2 FQGNSA. The CDR3 is 15 residues long.

J is TRBJ1-2 and V is TRBV7-9, with 8 bases aligning to TRBD1. This CDR3 spans 15 amino acids. V shed 5 bases, J shed 0 bases, and the junction held 5 bases outside the gene matches. Germline assignment: CDR1 SEHNR and CDR2 FQNEAQ (reference sequence). The CDR3 region has the DNA TGTGCCAGCAGCCGACCACAGGGGGCTAACTATGGCTACACCTTC. Protein: CASSRPQGANYGYTF.